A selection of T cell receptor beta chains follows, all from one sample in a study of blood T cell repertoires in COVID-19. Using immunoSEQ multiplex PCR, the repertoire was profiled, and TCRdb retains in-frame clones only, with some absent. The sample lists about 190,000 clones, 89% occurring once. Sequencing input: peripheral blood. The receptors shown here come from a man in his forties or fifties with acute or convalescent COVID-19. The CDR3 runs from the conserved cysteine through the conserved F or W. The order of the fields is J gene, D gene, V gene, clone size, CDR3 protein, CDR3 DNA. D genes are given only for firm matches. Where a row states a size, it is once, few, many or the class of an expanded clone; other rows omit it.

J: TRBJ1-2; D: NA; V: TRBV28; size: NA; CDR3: CASSPSGSYGYTF; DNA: TGTGCCAGCAGTCCCTCCGGGAGCTATGGCTACACCTTC
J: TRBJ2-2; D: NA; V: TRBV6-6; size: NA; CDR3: CASSYSGRYTGELFF; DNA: TGTGCCAGCAGTTACTCGGGGAGATACACCGGGGAGCTGTTTTTT
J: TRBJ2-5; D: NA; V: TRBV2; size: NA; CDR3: CASSESRGAETQYF; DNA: TGTGCCAGCAGTGAAAGTCGGGGGGCAGAGACCCAGTACTTC
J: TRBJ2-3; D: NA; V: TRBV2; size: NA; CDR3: CASNRGDTQYF; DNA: TGTGCCAGCAACCGAGGGGATACGCAGTATTTT
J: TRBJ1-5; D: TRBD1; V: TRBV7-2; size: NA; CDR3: CASSWTGAGNQPQHF; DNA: TGTGCCAGCAGTTGGACAGGGGCTGGCAATCAGCCCCAGCATTTT
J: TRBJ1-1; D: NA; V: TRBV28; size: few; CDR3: CASSLQGFGNTEAFF; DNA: TGTGCCAGCAGTTTACAGGGTTTCGGGAACACTGAAGCTTTCTTT
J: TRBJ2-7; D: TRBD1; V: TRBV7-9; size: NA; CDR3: CASSPRTGAYEQYF; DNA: TGTGCCAGCAGCCCCAGGACAGGGGCGTACGAGCAGTACTTC
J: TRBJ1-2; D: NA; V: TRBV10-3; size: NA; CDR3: CAISEGPRNYGYTF; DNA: TGTGCCATCAGTGAGGGGCCCCGTAACTATGGCTACACCTTC
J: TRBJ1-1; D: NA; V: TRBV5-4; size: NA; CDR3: CASSLQGTPEAFF; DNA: TGTGCCAGCAGCTTGCAGGGTACCCCTGAAGCTTTCTTT
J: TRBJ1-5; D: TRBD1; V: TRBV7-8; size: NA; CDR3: CASSLAIGQGYSNQPQHF; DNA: TGTGCCAGCAGCTTAGCGATTGGACAGGGGTATAGCAATCAGCCCCAGCATTTT
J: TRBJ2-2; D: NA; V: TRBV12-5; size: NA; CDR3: CASGWGVSNTGELFF; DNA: TGTGCTAGTGGTTGGGGGGTCTCGAACACCGGGGAGCTGTTTTTT
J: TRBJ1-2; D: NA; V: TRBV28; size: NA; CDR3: CASSSLEPGSRYGYTF; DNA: TGTGCCAGCAGTTCTCTCGAACCCGGGTCCAGATATGGCTACACCTTC
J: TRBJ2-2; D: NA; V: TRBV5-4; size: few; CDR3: CASSLGLVDTGELFF; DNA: TGTGCCAGCAGCTTGGGACTAGTTGACACCGGGGAGCTGTTTTTT
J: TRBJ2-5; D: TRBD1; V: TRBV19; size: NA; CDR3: CASSLQGPQETQYF; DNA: TGTGCCAGTAGCCTACAGGGGCCCCAAGAGACCCAGTACTTC
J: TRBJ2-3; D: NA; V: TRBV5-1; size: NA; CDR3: CASSLFAQQGTQYF; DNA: TGCGCCAGCAGCTTGTTTGCTCAGCAGGGTACGCAGTATTTT
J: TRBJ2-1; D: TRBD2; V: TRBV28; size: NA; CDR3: CASRTSGVSEQFF; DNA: TGTGCCAGCAGGACTAGCGGGGTTAGTGAGCAGTTCTTC